One and the same sample provided the 8 T cell receptor beta chains below, sequenced in a study of blood T cells in healthy people across ages. Using a J-beta primer mix together with a sample-barcoded 5' primer, a second PCR was run for roughly 7 to 12 cycles. A single record per CDR3 protein comes from TCRdb applying MiXCR to the 5' RACE reads. Among approximately 1.5 million distinct CDR3 sequences, roughly 43% were seen once, and the ten largest hold about 4%. The material sequenced was blood. Every receptor here comes from a woman between 18 and 29 years old in good health.

This chain links TRBV28 with TRBJ2-3; 7 nucleotides line up with TRBD2. CDR3 length: 15 amino acids. Germline V lookup: CDR1 MDHEN, CDR2 SYDVKM. Trimming cost V 6 bases and J 3 bases; bases outside gene matches: 9. The CDR3 bases are TGTGCCAGCAGCACCCATCCGGGAGGTACAGATACGCAGTATTTT. Translating it yields CASSTHPGGTDTQYF.

This clonotype was seen a handful of times. The chain links TRBV6-5 to TRBJ2-1; D unresolved. CDR1 and CDR2 (germline): MNHEY, SVGAGI. The germline V and J ends were trimmed by 6 bases and 0 bases, with 12 bases remaining between them. The CDR3 is 15 residues long. The CDR3 DNA follows: TGTGCCAGCAGACTTGACTTGTACTCCTACAATGAGCAGTTCTTC. Translation gives CASRLDLYSYNEQFF.

A word on this clonotype: A much larger clone differs by one base, so this may be a read error. Here the CDR3 DNA reads TGCAGCGTTGAGGACGATCGCGATGAGCAGTTCTTC. Its protein product is CSVEDDRDEQFF. This chain uses TRBV29-1 with TRBJ2-1; D gene ambiguous. Germline CDR1 SQVTM, CDR2 ANQGSEA. V dropped 3 bases and J dropped 8 bases, with 11 bases sitting between them. The CDR3 consists of 12 residues.

V is TRBV28 and J is TRBJ1-1; D possibly corresponds to TRBD1 (5 bases). The CDR3 totals 16 residues. CDR1 is MDHEN, CDR2 SYDVKM, per germline. V lost 5 bases and J lost 3, with 19 bases in between. CDR3 sequence reads: CASSQGSHPGDTEAFF. CDR3 in DNA: TGTGCCAGCAGTCAGGGCTCCCACCCGGGGGACACTGAAGCTTTCTTT.

This clonotype was detected only a few times. The chain links TRBV3-1 to TRBJ2-1; D might be TRBD1 (5 bases). Deletions cut 3 bases from V and 4 bases from J, with 13 bases between. Per germline, CDR1 LGHDT and CDR2 YNNKEL (reference sequence). The CDR3 sequence is 15 residues long. The CDR3 protein is CASSHDPGPYNEQFF. The CDR3 DNA follows: TGTGCCAGCAGCCACGACCCAGGGCCTTACAATGAGCAGTTCTTC.

The genes are TRBV4-1 and TRBJ2-1, with D hard to call. The CDR3 is 14 amino acids. Looked up from germline, CDR1 is MGHRA and CDR2 is YSYEKL. With 6 bases removed from V and 10 bases from J, the gap between germline ends came to 19 bases. CDR3 protein: CASSNEYRRREQFF. The CDR3 nucleotides read TGCGCCAGCAGTAATGAATATCGCCGACGGGAGCAGTTCTTC.

This clonotype was observed a few times. V and J are TRBV12-3 or TRBV12-4 and TRBJ2-3, with 9 nucleotides matching TRBD2. The CDR3 extends over 15 amino acids. V lost 2 bases to trimming and J lost 7 bases; unmatched junction nucleotides: 7. The DNA for the CDR3 is TGTGCCAGCAGTTTAAATATAGCGGGAGTCAATACGCAGTATTTT. It specifies CASSLNIAGVNTQYF.

The rearrangement joins TRBV12-5 to TRBJ1-1; D is ambiguous. Germline values: CDR1 LGHNT, CDR2 FRNRAP. The V end lost 0 bases, the J end lost 5 bases, and 10 bases lay between the germline ends. The CDR3 sequence is 14 residues long. In nucleotides, the CDR3 is TGTGCTAGTGGTTTGGTTATCCGGGCAACTGAAGCTTTCTTT. The encoded protein is CASGLVIRATEAFF.